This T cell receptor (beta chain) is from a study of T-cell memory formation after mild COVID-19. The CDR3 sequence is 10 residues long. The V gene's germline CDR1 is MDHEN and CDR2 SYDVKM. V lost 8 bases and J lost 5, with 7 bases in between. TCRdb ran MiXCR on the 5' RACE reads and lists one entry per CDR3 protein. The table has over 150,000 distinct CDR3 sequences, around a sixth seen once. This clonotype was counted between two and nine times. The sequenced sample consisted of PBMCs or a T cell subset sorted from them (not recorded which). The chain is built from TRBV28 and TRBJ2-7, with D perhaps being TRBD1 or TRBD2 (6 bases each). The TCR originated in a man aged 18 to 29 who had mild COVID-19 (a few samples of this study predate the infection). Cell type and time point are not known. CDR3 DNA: TGTGCCAGCGGGGGGCACGAGCAGTACTTC. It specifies CASGGHEQYF.